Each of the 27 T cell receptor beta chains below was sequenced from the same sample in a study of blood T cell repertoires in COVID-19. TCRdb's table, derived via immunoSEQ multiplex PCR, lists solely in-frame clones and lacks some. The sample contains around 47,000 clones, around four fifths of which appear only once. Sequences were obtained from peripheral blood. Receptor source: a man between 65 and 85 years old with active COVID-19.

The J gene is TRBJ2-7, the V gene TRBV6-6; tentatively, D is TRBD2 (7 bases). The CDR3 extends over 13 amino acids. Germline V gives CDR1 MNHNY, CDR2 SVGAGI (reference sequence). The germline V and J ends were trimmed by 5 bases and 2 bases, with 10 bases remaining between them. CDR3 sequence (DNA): TGTGCCAGCAGTGGGGAGGGGGCCTACGAGCAGTACTTC. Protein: CASSGEGAYEQYF.

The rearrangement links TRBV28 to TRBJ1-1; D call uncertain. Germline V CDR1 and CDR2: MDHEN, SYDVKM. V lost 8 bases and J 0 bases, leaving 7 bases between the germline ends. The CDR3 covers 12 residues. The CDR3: CASRSMNTEAFF. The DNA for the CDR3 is TGTGCCAGCCGGAGTATGAACACTGAAGCTTTCTTT. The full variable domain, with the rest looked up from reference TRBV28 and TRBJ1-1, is DVKVTQSSRYLVKRTGEKVFLECVQDMDHENMFWYRQDPGLGLRLIYFSYDVKMKEKGDIPEGYSVSREKKERFSLILESASTNQTSMYLCASRSMNTEAFFGQGTRLTVV.

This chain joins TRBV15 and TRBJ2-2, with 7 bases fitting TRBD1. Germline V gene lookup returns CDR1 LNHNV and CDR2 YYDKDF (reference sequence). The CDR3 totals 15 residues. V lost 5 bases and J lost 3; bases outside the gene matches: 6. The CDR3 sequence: CATSPTGEYTGELFF. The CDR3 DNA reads TGTGCCACCAGCCCAACAGGGGAATACACCGGGGAGCTGTTTTTT. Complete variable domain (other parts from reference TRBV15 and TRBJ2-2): DAMVIQNPRYQVTQFGKPVTLSCSQTLNHNVMYWYQQKSSQAPKLLFHYYDKDFNNEADTPDNFQSRRPNTSFCFLDIRSPGLGDTAMYLCATSPTGEYTGELFFGEGSRLTVL.

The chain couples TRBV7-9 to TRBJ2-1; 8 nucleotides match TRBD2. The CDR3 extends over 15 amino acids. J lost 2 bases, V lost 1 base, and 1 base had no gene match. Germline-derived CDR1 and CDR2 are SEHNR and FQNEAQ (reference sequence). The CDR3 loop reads CASSLDGGAYNEQFF. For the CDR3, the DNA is TGTGCCAGCAGCTTAGACGGGGGGGCCTACAATGAGCAGTTCTTC.

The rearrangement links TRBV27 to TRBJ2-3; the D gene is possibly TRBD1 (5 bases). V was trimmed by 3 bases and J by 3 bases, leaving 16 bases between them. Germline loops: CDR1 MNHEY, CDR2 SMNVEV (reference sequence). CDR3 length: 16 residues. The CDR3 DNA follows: TGTGCCAGCAGTTTTGTTGGGCAGGGTCGGACAGATACGCAGTATTTT. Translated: CASSFVGQGRTDTQYF.

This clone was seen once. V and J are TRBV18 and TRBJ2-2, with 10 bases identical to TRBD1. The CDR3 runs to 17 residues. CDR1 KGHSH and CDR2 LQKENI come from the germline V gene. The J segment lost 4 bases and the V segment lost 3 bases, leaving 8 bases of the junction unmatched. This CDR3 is CASSPTPGQGSTGELFF. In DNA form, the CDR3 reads TGTGCCAGCTCACCGACCCCGGGACAGGGGAGCACCGGGGAGCTGTTTTTT.

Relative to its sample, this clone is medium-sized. CDR3 sequence (DNA): TGTGCCAGCAGCTTTTTTAGCGGGGGGGCCTCCTACGAGCAGTACTTC. This encodes CASSFFSGGASYEQYF. The gene calls are TRBV5-4 and TRBJ2-7, with TRBD2 matching over 11 bases. The V gene end was trimmed by 2 bases and the J gene end by 0 bases; junction bases not matched to a gene: 4. Looked up from germline, CDR1 is SGHNT and CDR2 is YYREEE (reference sequence). This CDR3 is 16 amino acids long. The entire variable domain, with the rest obtained from reference TRBV5-4 and TRBJ2-7, is as follows: ETGVTQSPTHLIKTRGQQVTLRCSSQSGHNTVSWYQQALGQGPQFIFQYYREEENGRGNFPPRFSGLQFPNYSSELNVNALELDDSALYLCASSFFSGGASYEQYFGPGTRLTVT.

CDR3 region: CASSLGGTSGALTETQYF. The CDR3 DNA follows: TGTGCCAGCAGCTTGGGAGGGACTAGCGGGGCACTAACAGAGACCCAGTACTTC. The chain combines TRBV5-4 with TRBJ2-5; TRBD2 matches at 13 bases. Germline trimming cut 0 bases from V and 4 bases from J; bases unmatched to any gene: 9. This CDR3 spans 18 amino acids. The germline gives CDR1 SGHNT, CDR2 YYREEE (reference sequence).

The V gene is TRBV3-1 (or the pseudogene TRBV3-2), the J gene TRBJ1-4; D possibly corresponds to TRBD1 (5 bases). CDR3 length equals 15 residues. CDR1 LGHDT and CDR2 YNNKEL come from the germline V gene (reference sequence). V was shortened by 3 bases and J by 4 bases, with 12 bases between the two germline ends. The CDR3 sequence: CASSQAPQGNEKLFF. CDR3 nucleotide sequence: TGTGCCAGCAGCCAGGCTCCCCAGGGTAATGAAAAACTGTTTTTT.

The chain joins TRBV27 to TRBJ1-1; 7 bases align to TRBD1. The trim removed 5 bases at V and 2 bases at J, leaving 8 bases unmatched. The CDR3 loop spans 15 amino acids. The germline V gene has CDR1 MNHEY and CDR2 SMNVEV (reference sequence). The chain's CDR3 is CASSLGTEINTEAFF. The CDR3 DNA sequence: TGTGCCAGCAGTCTTGGGACAGAAATTAACACTGAAGCTTTCTTT.

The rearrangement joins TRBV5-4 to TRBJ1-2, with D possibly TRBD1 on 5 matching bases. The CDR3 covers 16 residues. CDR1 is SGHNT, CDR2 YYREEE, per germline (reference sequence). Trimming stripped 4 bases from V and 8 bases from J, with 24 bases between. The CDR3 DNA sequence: TGTGCCAGCAGCATTCCGGCGGACATGATTTACGGCGGCTACACCTTC. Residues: CASSIPADMIYGGYTF.

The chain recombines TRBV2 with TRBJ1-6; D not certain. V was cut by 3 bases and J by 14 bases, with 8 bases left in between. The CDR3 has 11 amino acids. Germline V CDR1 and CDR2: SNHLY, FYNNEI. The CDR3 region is CASSDKESLHF. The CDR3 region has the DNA TGTGCCAGCAGTGACAAGGAGTCCCTCCACTTT.

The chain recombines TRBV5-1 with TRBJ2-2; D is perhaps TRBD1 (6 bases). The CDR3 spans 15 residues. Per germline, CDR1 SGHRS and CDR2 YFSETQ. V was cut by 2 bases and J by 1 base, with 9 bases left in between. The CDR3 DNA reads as TGCGCCAGCAGCTTACAGGGTGGGAACACCGGGGAGCTGTTTTTT. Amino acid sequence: CASSLQGGNTGELFF.

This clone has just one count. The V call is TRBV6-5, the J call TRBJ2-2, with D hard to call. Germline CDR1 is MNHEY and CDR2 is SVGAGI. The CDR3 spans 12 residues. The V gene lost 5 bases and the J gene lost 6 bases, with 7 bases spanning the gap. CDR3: CASSHDSGELFF. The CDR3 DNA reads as TGTGCCAGCAGTCACGACTCCGGGGAGCTGTTTTTT.

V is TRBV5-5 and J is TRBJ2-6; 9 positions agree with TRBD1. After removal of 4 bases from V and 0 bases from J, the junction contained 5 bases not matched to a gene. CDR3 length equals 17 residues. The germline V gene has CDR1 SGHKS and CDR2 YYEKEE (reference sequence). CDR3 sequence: CASSRDREGSGANVLTF. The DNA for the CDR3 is TGTGCCAGCAGCCGGGACAGGGAGGGCTCTGGGGCCAACGTCCTGACTTTC.

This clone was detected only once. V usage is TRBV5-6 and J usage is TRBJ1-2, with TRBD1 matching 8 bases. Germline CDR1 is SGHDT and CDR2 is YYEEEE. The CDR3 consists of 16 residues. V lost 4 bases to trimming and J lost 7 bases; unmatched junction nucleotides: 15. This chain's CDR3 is CASSGVYQGAGGGYTF. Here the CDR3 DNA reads TGTGCCAGCAGCGGCGTTTACCAGGGGGCAGGAGGTGGCTACACCTTC. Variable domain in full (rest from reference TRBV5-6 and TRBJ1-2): DAGVTQSPTHLIKTRGQQVTLRCSPKSGHDTVSWYQQALGQGPQFIFQYYEEEERQRGNFPDRFSGHQFPNYSSELNVNALLLGDSALYLCASSGVYQGAGGGYTFGSGTRLTVV.

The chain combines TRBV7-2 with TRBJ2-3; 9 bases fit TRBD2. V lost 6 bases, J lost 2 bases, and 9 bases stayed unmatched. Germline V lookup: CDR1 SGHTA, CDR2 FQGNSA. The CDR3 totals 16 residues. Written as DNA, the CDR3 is TGTGCCAGCAGTCATCCTAGCGGGGACCACACAGATACGCAGTATTTT. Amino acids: CASSHPSGDHTDTQYF.

This CDR3 reads CASSLTGTGAANEKLFF. CDR3 coding DNA: TGTGCCAGCAGCTTAACAGGGACAGGTGCTGCTAATGAAAAACTGTTTTTT. The chain carries TRBV7-2 and TRBJ1-4; 8 nucleotides match TRBD1. V shed 2 bases, J shed 3 bases, and the junction held 8 bases outside the gene matches. The CDR3 runs to 17 residues. The V gene's germline CDR1 is SGHTA and CDR2 FQGNSA. Together with reference TRBV7-2 and TRBJ1-4, the CDR3 gives the full variable domain: GAGVSQSPSNKVTEKGKDVELRCDPISGHTALYWYRQSLGQGLEFLIYFQGNSAPDKSGLPSDRFSAERTGGSVSTLTIQRTQQEDSAVYLCASSLTGTGAANEKLFFGSGTQLSVL.

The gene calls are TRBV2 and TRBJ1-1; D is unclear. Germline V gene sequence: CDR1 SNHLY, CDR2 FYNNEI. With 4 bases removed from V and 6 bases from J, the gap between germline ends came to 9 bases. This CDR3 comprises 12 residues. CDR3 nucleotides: TGTGCCAGCAGTGGGGTGAGGGCTGAAGCTTTCTTT. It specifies CASSGVRAEAFF.

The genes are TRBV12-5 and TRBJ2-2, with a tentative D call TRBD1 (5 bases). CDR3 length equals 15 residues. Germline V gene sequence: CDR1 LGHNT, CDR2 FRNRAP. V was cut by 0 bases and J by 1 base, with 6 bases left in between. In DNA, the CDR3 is TGTGCTAGTGGTTTGGTTACAGGGAACACCGGGGAGCTGTTTTTT. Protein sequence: CASGLVTGNTGELFF.

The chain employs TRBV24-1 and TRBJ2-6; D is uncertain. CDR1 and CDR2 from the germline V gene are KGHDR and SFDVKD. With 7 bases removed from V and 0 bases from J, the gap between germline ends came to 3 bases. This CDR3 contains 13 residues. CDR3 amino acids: CATSHSGANVLTF. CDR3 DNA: TGTGCCACCAGCCACTCTGGGGCCAACGTCCTGACTTTC.

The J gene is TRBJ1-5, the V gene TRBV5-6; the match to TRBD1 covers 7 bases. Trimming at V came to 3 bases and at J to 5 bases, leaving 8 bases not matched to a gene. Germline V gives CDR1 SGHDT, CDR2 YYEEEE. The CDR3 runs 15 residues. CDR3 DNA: TGTGCCAGCAGCTCCTCGAGCAGGGGGTATCAGCCCCAGCATTTT. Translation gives CASSSSSRGYQPQHF.

Here the CDR3 reads CASGSGGAFFLQETQYF. The CDR3 DNA is TGTGCCAGCGGTAGCGGGGGGGCTTTTTTTCTCCAAGAGACCCAGTACTTC. This chain links TRBV28 with TRBJ2-5, with 11 positions matching TRBD2. This CDR3 is built from 17 residues. The J segment lost 1 base and the V segment lost 8 bases, leaving 12 bases of the junction unmatched. Germline values: CDR1 MDHEN, CDR2 SYDVKM.

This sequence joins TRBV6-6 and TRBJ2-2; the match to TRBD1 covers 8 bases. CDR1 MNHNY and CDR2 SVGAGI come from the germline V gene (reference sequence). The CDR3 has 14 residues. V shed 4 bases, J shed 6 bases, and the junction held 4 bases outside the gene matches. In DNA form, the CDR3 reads TGTGCCAGCAGTTTAATGACAGGGGCCGGGGAGCTGTTTTTT. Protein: CASSLMTGAGELFF.

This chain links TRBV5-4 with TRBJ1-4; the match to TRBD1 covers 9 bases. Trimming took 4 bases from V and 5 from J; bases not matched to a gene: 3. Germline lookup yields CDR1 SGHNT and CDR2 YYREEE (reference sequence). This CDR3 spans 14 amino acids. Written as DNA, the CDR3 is TGTGCCAGCAGCAGGACAGGGGAGAATGAAAAACTGTTTTTT. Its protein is CASSRTGENEKLFF.

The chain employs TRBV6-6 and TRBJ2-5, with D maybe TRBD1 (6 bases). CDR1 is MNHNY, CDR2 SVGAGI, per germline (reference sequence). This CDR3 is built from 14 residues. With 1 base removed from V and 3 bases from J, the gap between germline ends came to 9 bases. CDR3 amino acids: CASSYFQGKETQYF. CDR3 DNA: TGTGCCAGCAGTTACTTTCAGGGGAAAGAGACCCAGTACTTC.

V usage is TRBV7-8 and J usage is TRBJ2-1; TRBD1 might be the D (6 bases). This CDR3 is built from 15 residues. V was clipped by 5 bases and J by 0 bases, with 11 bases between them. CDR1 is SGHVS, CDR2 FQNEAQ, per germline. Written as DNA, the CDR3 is TGTGCCAGCAGCCATTTACAGGGCTCCTACAATGAGCAGTTCTTC. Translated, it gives CASSHLQGSYNEQFF.